This is a list of T cell receptor beta chains from one sample in a study of spatial heterogeneity in lung cancer. TCRdb reanalysed the 5' RACE reads using MiXCR and keeps one entry per CDR3 protein. The sample yields approximately 9,500 distinct CDR3 sequences, 8% seen once. The sample consisted of lung tumor tissue, taken at surgery. Receptor source: a male donor with early-stage non-small cell lung cancer. The CDR3 runs from the conserved cysteine through the conserved F or W. The order of the fields is clone size, D gene, J gene, V gene, CDR3 protein, CDR3 DNA. The D gene is left open where the match is weak. Size is omitted from some rows. Given values are once, few, many or a class for expanded clones.

>many|.|TRBJ2-5|TRBV14
CASSHLTGKQETQYF
TGTGCCAGCAGCCACCTCACAGGGAAGCAAGAGACCCAGTACTTC
>.|TRBD2|TRBJ2-7|TRBV2
CASRRELAGVYEQYF
TGTGCCAGCAGAAGAGAACTAGCGGGAGTCTACGAGCAGTACTTC
>few|.|TRBJ1-5|TRBV5-1
CASSLEGPSGEPQHF
TGCGCCAGCAGCTTGGAGGGACCGTCAGGTGAGCCCCAGCATTTT
>many|.|TRBJ2-5|TRBV28
CASSRARGAQTQYF
TGTGCCAGCAGTAGAGCACGGGGGGCGCAGACCCAGTACTTC
>many|.|TRBJ2-2|TRBV11-2
CASSHRGSNTGELFF
TGTGCCAGCAGCCACCGGGGATCGAACACCGGGGAGCTGTTTTTT
>many|TRBD1|TRBJ2-4|TRBV20-1
CSAPGQGMNIQYF
TGCAGTGCTCCGGGACAGGGAATGAACATTCAGTACTTC
>.|.|TRBJ2-5|TRBV7-2
CASSRGGASETQYF
TGTGCCAGCAGCCGAGGGGGGGCCTCGGAGACCCAGTACTTC
>many|TRBD1|TRBJ1-5|TRBV6-2/TRBV6-3
CASRRDSHSNQPQHF
TGTGCCAGTCGCCGGGACAGTCATAGCAATCAGCCCCAGCATTTT
>many|.|TRBJ2-2|TRBV24-1
CATSDLGDVGELFF
TGTGCCACCAGTGATTTGGGGGACGTCGGGGAGCTGTTTTTT
>.|.|TRBJ1-2|TRBV29-1
CSVSRPGGAGYTF
TGCAGCGTATCCCGCCCGGGGGGCGCTGGCTACACCTTC
>many|.|TRBJ1-3|TRBV18
CASSPPGRASGNTIYF
TGTGCCAGCTCACCACCGGGCAGGGCCTCTGGAAACACCATATATTTT
>many|TRBD1|TRBJ1-4|TRBV30
CACPGGGGDEKLFF
TGTGCCTGCCCTGGAGGGGGCGGCGATGAAAAACTGTTTTTT
>many|.|TRBJ2-5|TRBV5-6
CASSFRNQETQYF
TGTGCCAGCAGCTTCCGGAACCAAGAGACCCAGTACTTC
>many|.|TRBJ2-7|TRBV18
CASSPPASYEQYF
TGTGCCAGCTCACCACCGGCATCCTACGAGCAGTACTTC
>many|.|TRBJ1-5|TRBV6-2/TRBV6-3
CASTYWDNQPQHF
TGTGCCAGCACCTACTGGGATAATCAGCCCCAGCATTTT
>.|.|TRBJ1-1|TRBV27
CASSLAGETEAFF
TGTGCCAGCAGTTTGGCAGGGGAGACTGAAGCTTTCTTT
>.|.|TRBJ2-3|TRBV12-3/TRBV12-4
CASSVTGRRTDTQYF
TGTGCCAGCAGTGTCACAGGGAGGAGAACAGATACGCAGTATTTT
>many|.|TRBJ2-4|TRBV18
CASSPDPGAQNIQYF
TGTGCCAGCTCACCAGATCCGGGGGCGCAAAACATTCAGTACTTC
>.|.|TRBJ2-6|TRBV20-1
CSAVDTGANVLTF
TGCAGTGCCGTAGACACCGGGGCCAACGTCCTGACTTTC
>many|.|TRBJ1-4|TRBV4-1
CASSQRPGYEKLFF
TGCGCCAGCAGCCAAAGACCGGGGTATGAAAAACTGTTTTTT
>few|.|TRBJ2-4|TRBV24-1
CATSDLFGIVAKNIQYF
TGTGCCACCAGTGATTTATTCGGTATAGTAGCCAAAAACATTCAGTACTTC
>.|TRBD2|TRBJ2-3|TRBV20-1
CSASRRGGEGTDTQYF
TGCAGTGCTAGTAGGCGGGGGGGAGAAGGCACAGATACGCAGTATTTT
>.|.|TRBJ2-4|TRBV28
CASSLGENIQYF
TGTGCCAGCAGTTTAGGGGAAAACATTCAGTACTTC
>few|.|TRBJ1-4|TRBV7-9
CASSSTGFNEKLFF
TGTGCCAGCAGCTCTACAGGGTTTAATGAAAAACTGTTTTTT
>.|TRBD1|TRBJ2-5|TRBV29-1
CSVEDPGQGIQETQYF
TGCAGCGTTGAAGATCCGGGACAGGGGATCCAAGAGACCCAGTACTTC
>few|TRBD1|TRBJ2-2|TRBV11-2
CASSTPTGYTGELFF
TGTGCCAGCAGCACCCCGACAGGGTACACCGGGGAGCTGTTTTTT
>many|.|TRBJ2-7|TRBV10-3
CAISEEGRNEQYF
TGTGCCATCAGTGAAGAAGGAAGAAACGAGCAGTACTTC
>medium-sized|.|TRBJ2-7|TRBV29-1
CSVGTGSYEQYF
TGCAGCGTCGGGACGGGAAGCTACGAGCAGTACTTC
>many|.|TRBJ2-1|TRBV5-1
CASADSPPYNEQFF
TGCGCCAGCGCTGACAGTCCTCCTTACAATGAGCAGTTCTTC
>few|.|TRBJ2-1|TRBV20-1
CSARGALAVSSYNEQFF
TGCAGTGCTAGAGGCGCATTAGCGGTGAGCTCCTACAATGAGCAGTTCTTC
>.|.|TRBJ2-3|TRBV2
CASSARGGILSTDTQYF
TGTGCCAGCAGTGCAAGAGGGGGGATCTTAAGCACAGATACGCAGTATTTT
>few|TRBD1|TRBJ2-6|TRBV5-4
CASSLVGQVNSGANVLTF
TGTGCCAGCAGCTTGGTGGGACAGGTGAACTCTGGGGCCAACGTCCTGACTTTC
>many|.|TRBJ2-7|TRBV7-2
CASSFLGGSYEQYF
TGTGCCAGCAGCTTCCTCGGGGGCTCCTACGAGCAGTACTTC
>many|.|TRBJ1-4|TRBV12-3/TRBV12-4
CASRDQATNEKLFF
TGTGCCAGCAGGGACCAGGCAACTAATGAAAAACTGTTTTTT
>.|.|TRBJ2-5|TRBV6-2/TRBV6-3
CASSYLRPGPPPRETQYF
TGTGCCAGCAGTTATCTCCGCCCCGGGCCCCCTCCCCGAGAGACCCAGTACTTC
>many|TRBD2|TRBJ2-7|TRBV20-1
CSARDGSGGTYEQYF
TGCAGTGCTAGAGATGGCAGCGGGGGAACCTACGAGCAGTACTTC
>many|TRBD1|TRBJ1-1|TRBV28
CASSAGGTEAFF
TGTGCCAGCAGTGCAGGGGGCACTGAAGCTTTCTTT
>.|TRBD1|TRBJ1-4|TRBV5-1
CASSPGGTGGEKLFF
TGCGCCAGCAGCCCAGGCGGGACAGGGGGCGAAAAACTGTTTTTT
>medium-sized|.|TRBJ2-7|TRBV28
CATRDLTYEQYF
TGTGCCACTAGGGACTTAACCTACGAGCAGTACTTC
>few|.|TRBJ2-3|TRBV28
CASSLPAPDTQYF
TGTGCCAGCAGTTTACCGGCCCCAGATACGCAGTATTTT
>many|.|TRBJ2-5|TRBV6-5
CASNSRGEETQYF
TGTGCCAGCAACTCGCGGGGTGAAGAGACCCAGTACTTC
>many|.|TRBJ1-1|TRBV6-2/TRBV6-3
CASSYVRGIDTEAFF
TGTGCCAGCAGTTACGTGAGAGGGATAGACACTGAAGCTTTCTTT
>.|TRBD2|TRBJ2-3|TRBV24-1
CATSQLAGGKDTQYF
TGTGCCACCAGCCAACTAGCGGGGGGGAAAGATACGCAGTATTTT
>many|.|TRBJ2-4|TRBV20-1
CSAGSDGGLSFQGIQYF
TGCAGTGCTGGGTCAGATGGGGGACTCTCTTTTCAGGGCATTCAGTACTTC
>many|.|TRBJ1-2|TRBV11-2
CASSPRDSNYGYTF
TGTGCCAGCAGCCCCCGAGACAGTAACTATGGCTACACCTTC
>many|.|TRBJ1-5|TRBV28
CASRLWISNQPQHF
TGTGCCAGCAGGCTTTGGATAAGCAATCAGCCCCAGCATTTT
>many|TRBD1|TRBJ2-1|TRBV29-1
CSVDRGRGDGEQFF
TGCAGCGTTGATAGGGGGCGAGGAGACGGTGAGCAGTTCTTC
>.|.|TRBJ2-1|TRBV20-1
CSALKKASYNEQFF
TGCAGTGCTCTCAAAAAGGCCTCCTACAATGAGCAGTTCTTC
>many|TRBD1|TRBJ2-2|TRBV27
CASSSGTGVGELFF
TGTGCCAGCAGCTCCGGGACAGGGGTCGGGGAGCTGTTTTTT
>.|.|TRBJ1-1|TRBV7-8
CASSPPQMNTEAFF
TGTGCCAGCAGCCCCCCACAGATGAACACTGAAGCTTTCTTT
>many|.|TRBJ2-7|TRBV29-1
CSVLEGYEQYF
TGCAGCGTCCTGGAAGGGTACGAGCAGTACTTC
>many|.|TRBJ2-7|TRBV7-8
CASSLGGWSGRAYEQYF
TGTGCCAGCAGCCTCGGAGGTTGGTCCGGGAGAGCCTACGAGCAGTACTTC
>.|TRBD1|TRBJ1-5|TRBV28
CASSLGPGTGVSNQPQHF
TGTGCCAGCAGTTTAGGCCCTGGGACAGGCGTAAGCAATCAGCCCCAGCATTTT
>.|.|TRBJ1-1|TRBV5-4
CVSSLRNRFSEAFF
TGTGTCAGCAGCTTGAGGAACAGGTTCTCTGAAGCTTTCTTT
>many|.|TRBJ2-7|TRBV21-1
CASSGRDLTYEQYF
TGTGCCAGCAGCGGCCGGGACCTAACCTACGAGCAGTACTTC
>many|.|TRBJ2-3|TRBV10-3
CAISDSSEVSDTQYF
TGTGCCATCAGTGACAGCTCAGAGGTGTCAGATACGCAGTATTTT
>many|TRBD1|TRBJ2-1|TRBV5-1
CASSAGQGPHNEQFF
TGCGCCAGCAGCGCCGGACAGGGTCCCCACAATGAGCAGTTCTTC
>few|TRBD1|TRBJ1-5|TRBV4-1
CASSPSETGGLNQPQHF
TGCGCCAGCAGCCCAAGCGAGACAGGGGGTCTAAATCAGCCCCAGCATTTT
>many|.|TRBJ2-5|TRBV5-4
CASSLAGIQGETQYF
TGTGCCAGCAGCTTAGCAGGTATCCAAGGAGAGACCCAGTACTTC